This TCR beta chain was profiled in a study of tumor-infiltrating lymphocytes in oesophageal squamous cell carcinoma. Germline lookup yields CDR1 SGHTA and CDR2 FQGNSA. The CDR3 contains 11 residues. Trimming cost V 1 base and J 7 bases, with 2 bases left between them. TCRdb re-analysed the PCR reads in MiXCR, keeping a single row per CDR3 protein. Of more than 9,000 distinct CDR3 sequences listed, around half were seen once; the top ten hold 24%. The sequenced sample was esophageal tumor tissue. This receptor was obtained from a male donor with esophageal squamous cell carcinoma. The gene calls are TRBV7-2 and TRBJ2-1; D gene ambiguous. The CDR3 is CASSLVNEQFF. CDR3 DNA sequence: TGTGCCAGCAGCTTAGTGAATGAGCAGTTCTTC. Using reference TRBV7-2 and TRBJ2-1 for the parts outside the CDR3, the full variable domain is GAGVSQSPSNKVTEKGKDVELRCDPISGHTALYWYRQSLGQGLEFLIYFQGNSAPDKSGLPSDRFSAERTGGSVSTLTIQRTQQEDSAVYLCASSLVNEQFFGPGTRLTVL.